One sample yielded the 6 T cell receptor beta chains listed below, sequenced in a study of blood T cell repertoires in COVID-19 (TCRdb year 2020). The method behind the library was the immunoSEQ multiplex PCR assay. In TCRdb, the immuneACCESS table is reduced to in-frame sequences with V and J assigned. These tables do not hold every clone; where another copy was compared, an unresolved V gene accounts for under half, and the others remain unexplained. Recorded for this sample are 200,000 to 250,000 clones; approximately 84% of them occurred a single time. The ten largest clones take up 1.5% to 2% of the sample. Sample: peripheral blood. All receptors come from a woman at least 80 years old with acute or convalescent COVID-19.

The V gene is TRBV28, the J gene TRBJ1-6; D remains unclear. The CDR3 extends over 12 amino acids. In germline, CDR1 is MDHEN, CDR2 SYDVKM. V lost 1 base and J 14 bases, leaving 9 bases between the germline ends. CDR3 sequence (DNA): TGTGCCAGCAGTTTATCAGCGCCGGCCCTCCACTTT. Translated: CASSLSAPALHF.

V and J are TRBV6-2 or TRBV6-3 and TRBJ2-5, with D unclear. The germline V and J ends were trimmed by 5 bases and 1 base, with 11 bases remaining between them. Germline V lookup: CDR1 MNHEY, CDR2 SVGEGT. This CDR3 has 14 residues. CDR3 sequence: CASSPYTIQETQYF. CDR3 nucleotide sequence: TGTGCCAGCAGTCCCTATACTATCCAAGAGACCCAGTACTTC.

V gene TRBV5-1 combines with J gene TRBJ1-2; D perhaps matches TRBD1 (5 bases). Germline CDR1 reads SGHRS; CDR2 reads YFSETQ. There are 14 residues in the CDR3. The V end was cut by 4 bases, the J end by 5 bases, with 15 bases between. The CDR3 reads CASSPGGMEYGYTF. CDR3 bases: TGCGCCAGCAGCCCGGGGGGGATGGAATATGGCTACACCTTC.

This chain connects TRBV25-1 to TRBJ2-2; 10 bases align to TRBD1. CDR1 is MGHDK, CDR2 SYGVNS, per germline. The CDR3 contains 15 residues. V lost 6 bases and J lost 4; bases outside the gene matches: 5. The CDR3 sequence: CASRRQGATTGELFF. CDR3 DNA sequence: TGTGCCAGCAGGAGACAGGGGGCGACCACCGGGGAGCTGTTTTTT. Filled out from reference TRBV25-1 and TRBJ2-2, the complete variable domain reads EADIYQTPRYLVIGTGKKITLECSQTMGHDKMYWYQQDPGMELHLIHYSYGVNSTEKGDLSSESTVSRIRTEHFPLTLESARPSHTSQYLCASRRQGATTGELFFGEGSRLTVL.

The chain carries TRBV7-2 and TRBJ1-3, with 7 positions matching TRBD1. Germline assignment: CDR1 SGHTA and CDR2 FQGNSA. There are 14 residues in the CDR3. The junction had 10 bases not matched to a gene; V was cut back by 5 bases and J by 9 bases. CDR3 coding DNA: TGTGCCAGCAGCCCTGGGACAGAGAGGGGCACCATATATTTT. Encoded protein: CASSPGTERGTIYF.

This clone was found once. CDR3 in amino acids: CASSIGTGSSYEQYF. The CDR3 DNA is TGTGCCAGTAGTATAGGTACAGGGAGCTCCTACGAGCAGTACTTC. The gene calls are TRBV19 and TRBJ2-7; tentative D call: TRBD1 (6 bases). The germline gives CDR1 LNHDA, CDR2 SQIVND (reference sequence). The length of the CDR3 is 15 residues. Trimming left V 1 base short and J 0 bases short, with 10 bases between.